This T cell receptor beta chain was obtained from a study of T cells in Graves' hyperthyroidism and ophthalmopathy. Study overall: The initial diagnosis was the point when peripheral blood was collected, ahead of any treatment.

What was amplified from RNA transcripts were TCR beta CDR3 regions. The HTBI set primed first-round TCR CDR3 RT-PCR. MiXCR, run by TCRdb on the multiplex PCR reads, gives a single entry per CDR3 protein. Altogether over 250,000 distinct CDR3 sequences are present, roughly 13% being singletons, with the ten largest covering 30% to 40%. This clonotype was observed at least ten times. Its antigen is not identified. Study-level findings and limits: Blood shared most expanded thyroid clonotypes above 0.001.

Per germline, CDR1 DFQATT and CDR2 SNEGSKA (reference sequence). V was clipped by 0 bases and J by 0 bases; unmatched bases: 10. This CDR3 spans 18 amino acids. The sample comprised blood. The sequence was collected from a woman in her forties with Graves' ophthalmopathy. This chain connects TRBV20-1 to TRBJ2-7; TRBD2 matches at 11 bases. In nucleotides, the CDR3 is TGCAGTGCTAGAGATGCCGGACTAGCGGGTTGGAGCTCCTACGAGCAGTACTTC. Protein: CSARDAGLAGWSSYEQYF.